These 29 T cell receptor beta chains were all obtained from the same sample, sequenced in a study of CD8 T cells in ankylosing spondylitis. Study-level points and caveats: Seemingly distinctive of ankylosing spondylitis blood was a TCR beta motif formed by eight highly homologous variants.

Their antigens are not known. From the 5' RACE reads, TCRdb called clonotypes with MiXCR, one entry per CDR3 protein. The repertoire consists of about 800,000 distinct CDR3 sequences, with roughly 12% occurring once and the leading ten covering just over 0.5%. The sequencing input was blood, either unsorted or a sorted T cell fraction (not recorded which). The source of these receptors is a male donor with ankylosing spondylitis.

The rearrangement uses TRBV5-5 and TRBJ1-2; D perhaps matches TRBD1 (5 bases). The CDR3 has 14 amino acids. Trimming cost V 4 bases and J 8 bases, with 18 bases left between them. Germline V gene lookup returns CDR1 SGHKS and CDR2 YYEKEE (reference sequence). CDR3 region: CASSRAQGFEGYTF. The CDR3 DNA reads TGTGCCAGCAGCCGGGCCCAGGGATTTGAGGGCTACACCTTC. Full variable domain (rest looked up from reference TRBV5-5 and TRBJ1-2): DAGVTQSPTHLIKTRGQQVTLRCSPISGHKSVSWYQQVLGQGPQFIFQYYEKEERGRGNFPDRFSARQFPNYSSELNVNALLLGDSALYLCASSRAQGFEGYTFGSGTRLTVV.

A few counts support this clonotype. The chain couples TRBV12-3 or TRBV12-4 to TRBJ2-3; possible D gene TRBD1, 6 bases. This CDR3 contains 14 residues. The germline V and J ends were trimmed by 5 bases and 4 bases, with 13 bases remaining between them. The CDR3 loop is CASSPQGPADTQYF. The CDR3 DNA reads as TGTGCCAGCAGTCCACAGGGACCCGCAGATACGCAGTATTTT.

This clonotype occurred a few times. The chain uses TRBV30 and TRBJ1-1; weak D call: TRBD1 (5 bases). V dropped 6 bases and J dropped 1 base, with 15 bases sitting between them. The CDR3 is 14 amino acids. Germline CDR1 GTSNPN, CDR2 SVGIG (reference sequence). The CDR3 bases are TGTGCCTGTCTCCCGGGACGGGGGAACACTGAAGCTTTCTTT. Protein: CACLPGRGNTEAFF.

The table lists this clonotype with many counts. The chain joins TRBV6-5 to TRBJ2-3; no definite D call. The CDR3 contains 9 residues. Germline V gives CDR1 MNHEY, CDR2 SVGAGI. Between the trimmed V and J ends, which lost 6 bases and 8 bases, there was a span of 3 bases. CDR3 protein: CASSGTQYF. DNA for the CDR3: TGTGCCAGCAGCGGTACGCAGTATTTT.

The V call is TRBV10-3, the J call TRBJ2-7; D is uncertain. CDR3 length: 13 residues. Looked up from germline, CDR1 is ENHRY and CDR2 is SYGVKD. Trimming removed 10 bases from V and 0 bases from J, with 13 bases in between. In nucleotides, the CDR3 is TGTGCCACCGCATACGGCAGCTCCTACGAGCAGTACTTC. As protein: CATAYGSSYEQYF.

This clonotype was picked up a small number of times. The CDR3 region is CASSQTSRATNEKLFF. As DNA, the CDR3 is TGCGCCAGCAGCCAGACGTCCAGGGCAACTAATGAAAAACTGTTTTTT. The V gene is TRBV4-3, the J gene TRBJ1-4; D may be TRBD1 (5 bases). The length of the CDR3 is 16 residues. V was trimmed by 3 bases and J by 0 bases, leaving 11 bases between them. Germline V CDR1 and CDR2: LGHNA, YSLEER.

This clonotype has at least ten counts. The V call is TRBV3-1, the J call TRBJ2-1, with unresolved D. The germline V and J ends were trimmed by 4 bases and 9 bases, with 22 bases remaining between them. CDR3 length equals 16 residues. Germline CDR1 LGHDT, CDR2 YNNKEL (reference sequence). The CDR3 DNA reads TGTGCCAGCAGCCCAAGATTAAGGGATCCTGTCGGTGAGCAGTTCTTC. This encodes CASSPRLRDPVGEQFF.

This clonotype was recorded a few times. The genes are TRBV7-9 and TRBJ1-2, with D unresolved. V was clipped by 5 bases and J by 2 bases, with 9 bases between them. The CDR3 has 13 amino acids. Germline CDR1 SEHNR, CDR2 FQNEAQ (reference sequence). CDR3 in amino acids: CASSQSWNYGYTF. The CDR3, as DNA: TGTGCCAGCAGCCAATCTTGGAACTATGGCTACACCTTC.

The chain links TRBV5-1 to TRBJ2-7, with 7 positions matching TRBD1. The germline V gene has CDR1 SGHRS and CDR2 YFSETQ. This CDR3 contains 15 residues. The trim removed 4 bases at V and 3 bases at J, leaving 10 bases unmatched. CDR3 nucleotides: TGCGCCAGCAGCGTGTCCAACAGGGGCCTCTACGAGCAGTACTTC. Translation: CASSVSNRGLYEQYF.

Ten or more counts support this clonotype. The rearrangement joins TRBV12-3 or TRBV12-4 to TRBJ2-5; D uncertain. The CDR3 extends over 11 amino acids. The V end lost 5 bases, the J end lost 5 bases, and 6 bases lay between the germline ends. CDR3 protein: CASSRHETQYF. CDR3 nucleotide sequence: TGTGCCAGCAGTAGACATGAGACCCAGTACTTC.

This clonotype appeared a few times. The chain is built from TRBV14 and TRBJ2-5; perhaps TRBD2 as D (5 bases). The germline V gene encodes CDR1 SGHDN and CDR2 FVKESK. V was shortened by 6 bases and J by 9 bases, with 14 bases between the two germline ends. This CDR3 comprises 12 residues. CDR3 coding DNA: TGTGCCAGCAGTCGGACGCCCGGGGCCCAGTACTTC. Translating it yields CASSRTPGAQYF.

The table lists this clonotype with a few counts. The CDR3 here is CASSFKGRTYEQYF. The CDR3 nucleotides are TGTGCCAGCAGTTTTAAGGGCAGAACCTACGAGCAGTACTTC. The genes are TRBV6-5 and TRBJ2-7; no reliable D call. CDR1 and CDR2 from the germline V gene are MNHEY and SVGAGI. V was trimmed by 4 bases and J by 2 bases, leaving 12 bases between them. The CDR3 consists of 14 residues.

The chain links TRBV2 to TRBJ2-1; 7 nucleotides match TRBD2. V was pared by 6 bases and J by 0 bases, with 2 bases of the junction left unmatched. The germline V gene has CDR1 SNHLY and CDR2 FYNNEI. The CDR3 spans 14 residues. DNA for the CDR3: TGTGCCAGCAGGCTAGCGGTCTCCTACAATGAGCAGTTCTTC. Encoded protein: CASRLAVSYNEQFF.

The CDR3 reads CSATRSLQETQYF. The CDR3 DNA follows: TGCAGTGCTACCCGGTCCCTGCAAGAGACCCAGTACTTC. The rearrangement links TRBV20-1 to TRBJ2-5; D unresolved. Looked up from germline, CDR1 is DFQATT and CDR2 is SNEGSKA (reference sequence). Trimming removed 4 bases at V and 2 bases at J, with 11 bases between. The CDR3 extends over 13 amino acids.

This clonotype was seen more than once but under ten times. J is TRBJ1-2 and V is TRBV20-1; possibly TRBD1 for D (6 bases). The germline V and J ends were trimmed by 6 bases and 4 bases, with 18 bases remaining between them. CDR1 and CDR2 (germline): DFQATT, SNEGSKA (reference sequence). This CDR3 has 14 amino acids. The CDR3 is CSARVDSLLYGYTF. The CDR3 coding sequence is TGCAGTGCCAGGGTGGACAGCTTACTCTATGGCTACACCTTC.

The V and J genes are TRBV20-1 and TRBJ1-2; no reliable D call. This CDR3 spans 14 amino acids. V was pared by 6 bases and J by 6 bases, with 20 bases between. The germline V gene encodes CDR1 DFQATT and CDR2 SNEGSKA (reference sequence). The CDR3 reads CSAYLVGEEHGYTF. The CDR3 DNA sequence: TGCAGTGCGTACCTTGTCGGGGAGGAACATGGCTACACCTTC.

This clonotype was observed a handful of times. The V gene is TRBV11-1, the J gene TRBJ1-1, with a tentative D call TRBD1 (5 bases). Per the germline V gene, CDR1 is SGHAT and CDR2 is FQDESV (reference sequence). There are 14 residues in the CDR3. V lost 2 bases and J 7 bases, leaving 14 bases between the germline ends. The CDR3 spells CASSLKGRDVEAFF. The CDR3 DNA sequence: TGTGCCAGCAGCTTAAAGGGCAGGGATGTTGAAGCTTTCTTT.

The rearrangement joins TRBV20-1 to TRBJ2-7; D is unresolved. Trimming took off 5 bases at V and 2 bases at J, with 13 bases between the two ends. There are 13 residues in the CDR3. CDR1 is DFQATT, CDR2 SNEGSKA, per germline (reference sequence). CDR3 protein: CSAERTVPYEQYF. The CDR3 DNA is TGCAGTGCTGAGAGGACGGTGCCCTACGAGCAGTACTTC.

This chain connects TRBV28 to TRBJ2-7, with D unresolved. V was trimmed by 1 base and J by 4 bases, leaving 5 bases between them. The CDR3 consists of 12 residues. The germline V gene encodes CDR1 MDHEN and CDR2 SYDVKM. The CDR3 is CASSLYQYEQYF. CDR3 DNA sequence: TGTGCCAGCAGTTTATACCAGTACGAGCAGTACTTC.

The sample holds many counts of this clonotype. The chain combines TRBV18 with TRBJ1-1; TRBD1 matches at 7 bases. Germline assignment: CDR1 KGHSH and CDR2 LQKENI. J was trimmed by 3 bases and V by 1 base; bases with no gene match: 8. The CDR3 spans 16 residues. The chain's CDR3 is CASSPRQGPTDTEAFF. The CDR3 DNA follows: TGTGCCAGCTCACCACGACAGGGTCCAACGGACACTGAAGCTTTCTTT.

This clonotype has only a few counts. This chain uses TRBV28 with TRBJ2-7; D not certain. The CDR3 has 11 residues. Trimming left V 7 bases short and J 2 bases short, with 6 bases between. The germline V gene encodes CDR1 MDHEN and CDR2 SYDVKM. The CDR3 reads CASKAAYEQYF. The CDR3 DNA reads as TGTGCCAGCAAGGCTGCCTACGAGCAGTACTTC.

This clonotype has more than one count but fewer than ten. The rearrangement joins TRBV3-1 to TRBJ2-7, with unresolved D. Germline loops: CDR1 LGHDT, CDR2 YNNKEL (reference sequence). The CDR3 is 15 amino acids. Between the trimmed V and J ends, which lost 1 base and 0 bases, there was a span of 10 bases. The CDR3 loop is CASSQGVWSSYEQYF. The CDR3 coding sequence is TGTGCCAGCAGCCAAGGGGTGTGGAGCTCCTACGAGCAGTACTTC.

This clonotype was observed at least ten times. The CDR3 DNA sequence: TGCGCCAGCAGCTTGGGCCCTTCTGTCTATGGCTACACCTTC. This gives the protein CASSLGPSVYGYTF. This sequence joins TRBV5-1 and TRBJ1-2; D is unclear. Germline loops: CDR1 SGHRS, CDR2 YFSETQ. The CDR3 is 14 residues long. The V end was cut by 0 bases, the J end by 4 bases, with 10 bases between.

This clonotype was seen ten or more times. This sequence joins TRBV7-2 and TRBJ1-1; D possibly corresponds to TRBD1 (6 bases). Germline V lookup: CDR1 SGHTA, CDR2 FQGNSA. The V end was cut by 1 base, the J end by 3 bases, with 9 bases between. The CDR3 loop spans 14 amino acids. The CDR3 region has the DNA TGTGCCAGCAGCTTAGTTAAGGGGGACACTGAAGCTTTCTTT. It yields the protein CASSLVKGDTEAFF.

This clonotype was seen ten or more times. The CDR3 bases are TGCAGTGCTAGCCCTAGCGTAGATACGCAGTATTTT. Translating it yields CSASPSVDTQYF. This chain connects TRBV20-1 to TRBJ2-3, with a possible D match to TRBD2 (6 bases). V was cut by 3 bases and J by 5 bases, with 9 bases left in between. CDR1 DFQATT and CDR2 SNEGSKA come from the germline V gene (reference sequence). The CDR3 totals 12 residues.

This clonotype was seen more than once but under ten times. The CDR3 region is CASSLAWDALEAFF. The CDR3 bases are TGCGCCAGCAGCTTGGCTTGGGACGCCTTAGAAGCTTTCTTT. The chain joins TRBV5-1 to TRBJ1-1; tentative D call: TRBD1 (5 bases). V gave up 0 bases and J gave up 8 bases, with 14 bases separating them. Germline loops: CDR1 SGHRS, CDR2 YFSETQ. This CDR3 is 14 amino acids long. Drawing the rest from reference TRBV5-1 and TRBJ1-1, the complete variable domain is KAGVTQTPRYLIKTRGQQVTLSCSPISGHRSVSWYQQTPGQGLQFLFEYFSETQRNKGNFPGRFSGRQFSNSRSEMNVSTLELGDSALYLCASSLAWDALEAFFGQGTRLTVV.

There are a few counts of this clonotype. The CDR3 sequence is CASSFGRAAYGYTF. The CDR3 DNA reads TGTGCCAGCAGCTTTGGCAGGGCAGCCTATGGCTACACCTTC. V and J are TRBV11-1 and TRBJ1-2; tentatively, D is TRBD1 (5 bases). The CDR3 consists of 14 residues. V dropped 3 bases and J dropped 4 bases, with 12 bases sitting between them. In germline, CDR1 is SGHAT, CDR2 FQDESV (reference sequence).

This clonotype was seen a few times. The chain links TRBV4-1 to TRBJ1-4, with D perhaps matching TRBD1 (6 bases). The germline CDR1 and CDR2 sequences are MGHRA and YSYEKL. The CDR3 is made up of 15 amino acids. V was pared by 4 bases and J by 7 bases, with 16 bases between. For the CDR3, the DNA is TGCGCCAGCAGCCGAACACAGGGTGTGGGTGAAAAACTGTTTTTT. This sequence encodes CASSRTQGVGEKLFF.

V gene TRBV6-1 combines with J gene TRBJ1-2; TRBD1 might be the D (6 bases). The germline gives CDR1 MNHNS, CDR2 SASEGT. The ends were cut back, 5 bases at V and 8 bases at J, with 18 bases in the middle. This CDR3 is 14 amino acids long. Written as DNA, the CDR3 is TGTGCCAGCAGTCCCACAGGGTTCTCAAGGGGCTACACCTTC. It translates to CASSPTGFSRGYTF.